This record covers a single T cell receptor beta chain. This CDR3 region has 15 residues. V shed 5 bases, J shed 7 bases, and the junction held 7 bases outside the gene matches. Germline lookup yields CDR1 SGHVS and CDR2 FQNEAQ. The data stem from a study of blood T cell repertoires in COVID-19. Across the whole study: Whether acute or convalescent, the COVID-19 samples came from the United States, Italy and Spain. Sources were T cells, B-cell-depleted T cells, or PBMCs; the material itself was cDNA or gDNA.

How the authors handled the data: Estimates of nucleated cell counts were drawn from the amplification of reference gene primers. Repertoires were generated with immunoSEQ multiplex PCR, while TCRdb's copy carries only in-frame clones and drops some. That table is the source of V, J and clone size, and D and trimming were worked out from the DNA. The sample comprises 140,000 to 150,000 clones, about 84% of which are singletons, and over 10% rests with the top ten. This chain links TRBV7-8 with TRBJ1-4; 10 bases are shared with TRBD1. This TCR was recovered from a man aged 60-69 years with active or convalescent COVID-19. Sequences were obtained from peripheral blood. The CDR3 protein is CASSPRDRGSEKLFF. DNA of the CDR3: TGTGCCAGCAGCCCCAGGGACAGGGGAAGTGAAAAACTGTTTTTT.